The text below deals with one T cell receptor beta chain. Its antigen is currently unknown. The donors, nominally healthy at sampling, likely had unrecorded immune exposures. V lost 2 bases, J lost 2 bases, and 11 bases lay in between. Germline CDR1 reads SGHTA; CDR2 reads FQGNSA. The CDR3 covers 15 residues. This record comes from a study of cytomegalovirus exposure and HLA in healthy donors. Overall study results and limits: A missense DCLRE1C variant was associated with V- and J-gene trimming of TCR beta chains in a later analysis, and an independent cohort replicated the association.

PCR was performed using 60 Vbeta and 13 Jbeta primers. Clones were read by immunoSEQ multiplex PCR, and TCRdb kept only the in-frame ones, dropping some. The sample contains about 190,000 clones, roughly 80% of which appear only once. Sample: PBMCs. This rearrangement joins TRBV7-2 to TRBJ2-3; D remains ambiguous. This TCR derives from a man aged 45-60 years in good health and CMV-seronegative. In DNA form, the CDR3 reads TGTGCCAGCAGCTTACTCGACGGGTACACAGATACGCAGTATTTT. The encoded protein is CASSLLDGYTDTQYF.